The 11 T cell receptor beta chains below all came from one sample that was sequenced in a study of T-cell memory formation after mild COVID-19. TCRdb independently ran MiXCR on the 5' RACE reads; one entry per CDR3 protein. The sample contains some 130,000 distinct CDR3 sequences, about 15% of which appear only once. Material for sequencing was PBMCs or a T cell subset sorted from them (not recorded which). Receptors originate from a man aged 18 to 30 who had mild COVID-19 (a few samples of this study predate the infection). Cell type and time point are not known.

This clonotype turned up a few times. The V gene is TRBV20-1, the J gene TRBJ2-7; tentative D call: TRBD2 (5 bases). Trimming took 0 bases from V and 4 from J, leaving 16 bases between them. The CDR3 is 15 amino acids. Germline assignment: CDR1 DFQATT and CDR2 SNEGSKA (reference sequence). Here the CDR3 reads CSARDAGSSGYEQYV. CDR3 sequence (DNA): TGCAGTGCTAGAGATGCCGGGTCCAGCGGTTACGAGCAGTACGTC.

The rearrangement joins TRBV5-5 to TRBJ2-2; possibly TRBD2 for D (5 bases). Trimming took 4 bases from V and 3 from J, leaving 13 bases between them. The CDR3 contains 15 residues. The germline V gene has CDR1 SGHKS and CDR2 YYEKEE (reference sequence). CDR3 in amino acids: CASSARHGDTGELFF. In nucleotides, the CDR3 is TGTGCCAGCAGCGCCCGACACGGGGACACCGGGGAGCTGTTTTTT.

This clonotype was detected ten times or more. This chain joins TRBV11-1 and TRBJ1-1; D ambiguous. This CDR3 region has 13 residues. Trimming stripped 1 base from V and 1 base from J, with 4 bases between. CDR1 and CDR2 (germline): SGHAT, FQDESV (reference sequence). The CDR3 region has the DNA TGTGCCAGCAGCTTAGGGGCGAACACTGAAGCTTTCTTT. Translated, it gives CASSLGANTEAFF.

The chain links TRBV20-1 to TRBJ1-2, with no clear D. The V gene's germline CDR1 is DFQATT and CDR2 SNEGSKA (reference sequence). The CDR3 is 14 residues long. Trimming cost V 4 bases and J 6 bases, with 18 bases left between them. The CDR3: CSATRAGPRDGYTF. DNA for the CDR3: TGCAGTGCTACGCGGGCAGGTCCGAGAGATGGCTACACCTTC.

The chain joins TRBV7-2 to TRBJ2-2, with a possible D match to TRBD2 (5 bases). Germline V gene lookup returns CDR1 SGHTA and CDR2 FQGNSA. The CDR3 is 14 residues long. V lost 3 bases and J lost 6, with 11 bases in between. The CDR3 sequence is CASSFSEGAGELFF. Written as DNA, the CDR3 is TGTGCCAGCAGCTTCAGTGAGGGAGCCGGGGAGCTGTTTTTT.

This rearrangement joins TRBV21-1 to TRBJ2-2; no DNA check was done on the table's D call, TRBD1. TRBV21-1 is marked as a pseudogene. The length of the CDR3 is 14 residues. The CDR3 is CASSKGHNTGELFF. Here the CDR3 DNA reads TGTGCCAGCAGCAAGGGACACAACACCGGGGAGCTGTTTTTT.

There are a few counts of this clonotype. The chain uses TRBV4-1 and TRBJ1-1, with D uncertain. The V and J ends lost 2 bases and 5 bases respectively, with 0 bases between them. This CDR3 is 10 amino acids long. Germline loops: CDR1 MGHRA, CDR2 YSYEKL. CDR3 coding DNA: TGCGCCAGCAGCCAAACTGAAGCTTTCTTT. This translates into CASSQTEAFF.

In this sample, this clonotype turned up once. The chain combines TRBV3-1 with TRBJ1-2, with D perhaps matching TRBD1 (6 bases). The CDR3 is 15 amino acids. Germline assignment: CDR1 LGHDT and CDR2 YNNKEL (reference sequence). The V gene lost 8 bases and the J gene lost 2 bases, with 18 bases spanning the gap. For the CDR3, the DNA is TGTGCCAGCGGCGTAACCGGGACACCCAACTATGGCTACACCTTC. Its translation: CASGVTGTPNYGYTF.

The chain is built from TRBV7-2 and TRBJ1-4; D ambiguous. The CDR3 runs to 13 residues. V was cut by 2 bases and J by 8 bases, with 9 bases left in between. Germline loops: CDR1 SGHTA, CDR2 FQGNSA. CDR3 sequence: CASSLRPVEKLFF. The CDR3 bases are TGTGCCAGCAGCTTACGTCCAGTAGAAAAACTGTTTTTT.

This clonotype has a handful of counts. The chain carries TRBV6-4 and TRBJ2-3; no clear D. Germline CDR1 MRHNA, CDR2 SNTAGT. The CDR3 loop spans 15 amino acids. Trimming shortened V by 0 bases and J by 0 bases, and 7 bases separated the two germline ends. The chain's CDR3 is CASSDSALSTDTQYF. The DNA for the CDR3 is TGTGCCAGCAGTGACTCTGCCCTTAGCACAGATACGCAGTATTTT.

The gene calls are TRBV5-8 and TRBJ1-5; D call uncertain. The germline V gene encodes CDR1 SGHTS and CDR2 YDEGEE. This CDR3 contains 15 residues. V was clipped by 0 bases and J by 2 bases, with 9 bases between them. CDR3 in DNA: TGTGCCAGCAGCTTGGACCCCGGAGGCAATCAGCCCCAGCATTTT. Protein: CASSLDPGGNQPQHF.